Listed below are T cell receptor beta chains from one sample, sequenced in a study of blood T cell repertoires in COVID-19. Produced via immunoSEQ multiplex PCR; TCRdb's table is partial and in-frame only. This table holds roughly 140,000 clones, roughly four fifths found once. Sequencing was carried out using PBMCs or T cells enriched from blood (not recorded which). These receptors were obtained from a man aged 45-65 years who had recovered from COVID-19. Each CDR3 is given with its conserved first and last residue. A D gene is named only where the DNA matches it firmly. Size is omitted from some rows. Given values are once, few, many or a class for expanded clones.

-	TRBV11-2	TRBJ2-7	TRBD1	TGTGCCAGCAGAAAACTAGGGACAGGGGACTCCTACGAGCAGTACTTC	CASRKLGTGDSYEQYF
-	TRBV7-9	TRBJ2-4	TRBD2	TGTGCCAGCAGCTGGGGGACTAGCGGGGAGATTAACATTCAGTACTTC	CASSWGTSGEINIQYF
-	TRBV7-2	TRBJ2-1	TRBD2	TGTGCCAGCAGCTTAGCGCCTCTAGCGGGGGTTCGGAGGTTCTTC	CASSLAPLAGVRRFF
-	TRBV2	TRBJ1-2	-	TGTGCCAGCAGTGTTTCACAGTACTATGGCTACACCTTC	CASSVSQYYGYTF
-	TRBV7-9	TRBJ1-2	-	TGTGCCAGCAGCTTACGGCCAGGGGATAGCTATGGCTACACCTTC	CASSLRPGDSYGYTF
once	TRBV5-4	TRBJ2-3	-	TGTGCCAGCAGCTGGACCGGAGGGAACACAGATACGCAGTATTTT	CASSWTGGNTDTQYF
-	TRBV19	TRBJ1-4	TRBD1	TGTGCCAGTATCCAATCCGGGACAGGATCTAAACTGTTTTTT	CASIQSGTGSKLFF
-	TRBV18	TRBJ2-7	-	TGTGCCAGCTCAACAGACAGCCAGTTTTTCTACGAGCAGTACTTC	CASSTDSQFFYEQYF
-	TRBV5-1	TRBJ1-2	TRBD1	TGCGCCAGCAGCGGTCCCCGACCGGGACAGAACTATGGCTACACCTTC	CASSGPRPGQNYGYTF
-	TRBV5-1	TRBJ2-3	-	TGCGCCAGCAGCCCCGACTGGCAACCAACTTACACAGATACGCAGTATTTT	CASSPDWQPTYTDTQYF
-	TRBV18	TRBJ2-5	TRBD1	TGTGCCAGCTCAAAGACCGGGACAGGACAAGAGACCCAGTACTTC	CASSKTGTGQETQYF
-	TRBV19	TRBJ2-1	-	TGTGCCAGTAGTATAGGGGTGGGCAGTTACAATGAGCAGTTCTTC	CASSIGVGSYNEQFF
-	TRBV18	TRBJ1-4	TRBD1	TGTGCCAGCTCACCAGGCCTGACAGGGAGTGAAAAACTGTTTTTT	CASSPGLTGSEKLFF
-	TRBV6-2/TRBV6-3	TRBJ2-2	TRBD1	TGTGCCAGCAGTCGATTAGGGACAGTCACCGGGGAGCTGTTTTTT	CASSRLGTVTGELFF
-	TRBV4-1	TRBJ1-6	TRBD1	TGCGCCAGCAGCCAAGATCGGGACAGGAGGGATTCACCCCTCCACTTT	CASSQDRDRRDSPLHF
-	TRBV19	TRBJ1-1	TRBD1	TGTGCCAGTAGTACCCGACAGGGGGCACTCACTGAAGCTTTCTTT	CASSTRQGALTEAFF
-	TRBV15	TRBJ2-7	-	TGTGCCACCAGCAGAGAAGCAGGCACCGTGGACGAGCAGTACTTC	CATSREAGTVDEQYF
-	TRBV11-2	TRBJ2-6	TRBD2	TGTGCCAGCAGCGCCAGGGAGCGGGGTGGGGCCAACGTCCTGACTTTC	CASSARERGGANVLTF
-	TRBV27	TRBJ2-5	TRBD1	TGTGCCAGCAGACACGCCGGGACAGACAAAGAGACCCAGTACTTC	CASRHAGTDKETQYF
-	TRBV9	TRBJ1-6	TRBD1	TGTGCCAGCAGCGCGACAGGGGGCACCTATAATTCACCCCTCCACTTT	CASSATGGTYNSPLHF
-	TRBV4-1	TRBJ2-7	-	TGCGCCAGCAGCCAAGATGGGGATCGGGTCAGCGGCCCAAGGGTGCAGTACTTC	CASSQDGDRVSGPRVQYF
-	TRBV19	TRBJ1-5	TRBD1	TGTGCCAGTACCGTCGTCTCTGGGCAGGGGGACGCTCAGCCCCAGCATTTT	CASTVVSGQGDAQPQHF
-	TRBV7-3	TRBJ1-1	TRBD1	TGTGCCAGCAGCTTATCCGGGACAGTCGCTTTCTTT	CASSLSGTVAFF
-	TRBV3-1/TRBV3-2	TRBJ2-2	-	TGTGCCAGCAGAAGAAACCAAGGGGGTCTTAACACCGGGGAGCTGTTTTTT	CASRRNQGGLNTGELFF
-	TRBV19	TRBJ1-1	TRBD1	TGTGCCAGTAGTATAGGACAGGGATATATCACTGAAGCTTTCTTT	CASSIGQGYITEAFF
-	TRBV2	TRBJ1-2	-	TGTGCCAGCAGTGAAGTTGGTACAGGGTATGGCTACACCTTC	CASSEVGTGYGYTF
-	TRBV18	TRBJ2-5	TRBD2	TGTGCCAGCTCACCCACTTGGACTAGCCAAGAGACCCAGTACTTC	CASSPTWTSQETQYF
-	TRBV29-1	TRBJ2-3	TRBD1	TGCAGCGTCGAGGGACAGGGGGCCCCAGATACGCAGTATTTT	CSVEGQGAPDTQYF
-	TRBV30	TRBJ1-5	-	TGTGCCTGGAGTGCCCCGACAGGTTATAGCAATCAGCCCCAGCATTTT	CAWSAPTGYSNQPQHF
-	TRBV6-4	TRBJ2-2	-	TGTGCCAGCAGAGAACAGGGCCACACCGGGGAGCTGTTTTTT	CASREQGHTGELFF
-	TRBV11-2	TRBJ1-2	-	TGTGCCAGCAGCTCGCGGGGGAACTATGGCTACACCTTC	CASSSRGNYGYTF
medium-sized	TRBV7-9	TRBJ1-6	-	TGTGCCAGCAGCCACGGGGGGGGCTCCTATAATTCACCCCTCCACTTT	CASSHGGGSYNSPLHF
-	TRBV12-3/TRBV12-4	TRBJ1-1	TRBD1	TGTGCCAGCAGTGTCCTACAGGGGCATGAAGCTTTCTTT	CASSVLQGHEAFF
medium-sized	TRBV2	TRBJ1-1	-	TGTGCCAGCAGTTGGACCACCGGGGAGATAACTGAAGCTTTCTTT	CASSWTTGEITEAFF
-	TRBV19	TRBJ1-5	-	TGTGCCAGCGCCGGTTATAGCAATCAGCCCCAGCATTTT	CASAGYSNQPQHF
-	TRBV11-3	TRBJ1-1	TRBD1	TGTGCCAGCAGCACAGGAGGGGGCCAGGACACTGAAGCTTTCTTT	CASSTGGGQDTEAFF
-	TRBV18	TRBJ1-3	-	TGTGCCAGCTCACCACTAACGGCGGCCGGAAACACCATATATTTT	CASSPLTAAGNTIYF
-	TRBV10-1	TRBJ1-4	TRBD1	TGCGCCAGCAGAGGACAGGGTCGGAGTGAAAAACTGTTTTTT	CASRGQGRSEKLFF
-	TRBV18	TRBJ1-2	-	TGTGCCAGCTCACCGAAGACAGGAGCTAATACTAACTATGGCTACACCTTC	CASSPKTGANTNYGYTF
-	TRBV19	TRBJ1-2	-	TGTGCCAGTAGTAAATCGCAGGGCCTTGGCTACACCTTC	CASSKSQGLGYTF
-	TRBV7-9	TRBJ2-7	TRBD1	TGTGCCAGCAGGTCCGGGACAGGGAACGGCGAGCAGTACTTC	CASRSGTGNGEQYF
-	TRBV3-1/TRBV3-2	TRBJ1-1	-	TGTGCCAGCAGCCAAGAAGGGGAACGTACTGAAGCTTTCTTT	CASSQEGERTEAFF
-	TRBV12-5	TRBJ2-5	TRBD2	TGTGCTAGTGGTTCAGGACTAGCGGGGGGTTCAGAGACCCAGTACTTC	CASGSGLAGGSETQYF
-	TRBV5-1	TRBJ2-7	-	TGCGCCAGCAGCTTGGGCGGGGACTCCTACGAGCAGTACTTC	CASSLGGDSYEQYF